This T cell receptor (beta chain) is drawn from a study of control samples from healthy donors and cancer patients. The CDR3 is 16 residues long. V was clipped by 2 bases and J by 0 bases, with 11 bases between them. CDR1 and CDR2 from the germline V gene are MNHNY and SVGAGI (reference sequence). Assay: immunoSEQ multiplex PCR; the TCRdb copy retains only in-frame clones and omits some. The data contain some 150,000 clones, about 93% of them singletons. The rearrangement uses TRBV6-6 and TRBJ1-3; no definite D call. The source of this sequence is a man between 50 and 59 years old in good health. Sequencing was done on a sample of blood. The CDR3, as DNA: TGTGCCAGCAGTTACGGGCAGCTTGCCTCTGGAAACACCATATATTTT. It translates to CASSYGQLASGNTIYF.